This T cell receptor beta chain was captured in a study of blood T cell repertoires in COVID-19 (dated by TCRdb to the early 2020s). For the wider study: Collaborator samples came from the United States, Italy and Spain and covered acute and convalescent phases of COVID-19. The repertoires were released in a freely available public database meant as a resource for research on the immune response to SARS-CoV-2. Subjects who had been exposed to COVID-19, were actively infected with it, or had recovered from it provided the deeply sampled blood TCRbeta repertoires that made up the dataset. Sample metadata almost always included a de-identified subject ID, COVID-19 status, age in years and sex. Where available, HLA class I and class II types were taken from metadata supplied by the sample provider and were not determined by assay-based typing. The samples were drawn from two sources: the first 160 participants of the ongoing ImmuneRACE study, and some 1,300 subjects contributed by 6 global collaborators. The prospective study material was composed of cDNA or gDNA derived from T cells, B-cell-depleted T cells, or PBMCs. Findings and caveats that apply to the study as a whole: The amount of clinical and demographic metadata varied by source and participant and was provided uncurated.

One collaborating source in Seattle enrolled patients while the patients were actively infected and followed the patients over time throughout the course of disease. Collaborating institutions collected whole blood in K2EDTA tubes following their own protocols. For TCRbeta analysis, collaborators shipped samples in one of three forms: frozen whole blood, isolated PBMCs, or DNA extracted from either of those sample types. The immunoSEQ Assay, a bias-controlled multiplex PCR, was used to amplify TCRbeta CDR3 regions from genomic DNA. From the authors' description of their analysis: The number of nucleated cells in each sample was estimated by amplification of reference gene primers within the assay. To quantify the absolute abundance of each unique TCRbeta CDR3 rearrangement, sequence reads were collapsed and filtered. Productive Simpson clonality was computed per sample as the square root of Simpson's diversity index over productive rearrangements. TCRdb's version of the immuneACCESS table is confined to in-frame rearrangements and falls short of the full clone set. An unresolved V gene accounts for under half of the shortfall where checked; the remainder is of unknown origin. V and J calls and clone size are given by that table; D and trimming were obtained from the DNA. The sample includes roughly 320,000 clones, with around 92% observed a single time. 1.8% of the sample belongs to the ten largest clones.

About this clone itself: Its binding antigen is unknown. No base-level quality is on record; no much larger clone is a single base apart.

V sheds 4 bases and J sheds 7 bases, leaving 14 bases between their ends. As encoded in the germline V gene (reference sequence), CDR1 is LGHDT while CDR2 is YNNKEL. Inclusive of the bounding cysteine and phenylalanine, the CDR3 is 15 residues long. Here the CDR3 DNA is all that survives: 45 bases in frame from base 1. The rearranged chain carries TRBV3-1 (or the pseudogene TRBV3-2) and TRBJ1-6; too little of a D gene remains to name it. The receptor was isolated from a woman aged 25 to 39 with COVID-19, enrolled during active disease. Sequencing input: peripheral blood. The CDR3 region reads CASSPWREGNSPLHF. The sequenced DNA is TGTGCCAGCAGCCCCTGGAGGGAGGGAAATTCACCCCTCCACTTT.